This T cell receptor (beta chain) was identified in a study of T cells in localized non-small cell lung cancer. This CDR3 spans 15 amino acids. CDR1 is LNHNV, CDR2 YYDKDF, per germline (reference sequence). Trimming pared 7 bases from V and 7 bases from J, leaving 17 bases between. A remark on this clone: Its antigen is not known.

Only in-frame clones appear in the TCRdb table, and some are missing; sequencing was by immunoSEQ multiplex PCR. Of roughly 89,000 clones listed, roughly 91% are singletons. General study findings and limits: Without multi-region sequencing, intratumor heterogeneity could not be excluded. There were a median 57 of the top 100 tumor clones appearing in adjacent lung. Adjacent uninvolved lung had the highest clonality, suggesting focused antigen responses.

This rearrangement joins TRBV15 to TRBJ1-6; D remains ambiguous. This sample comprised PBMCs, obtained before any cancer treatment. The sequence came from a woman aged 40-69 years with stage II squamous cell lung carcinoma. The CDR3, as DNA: TGTGCCACCACCCGGAGTAATAGGCGCAATTCACCCCTCCACTTT. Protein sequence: CATTRSNRRNSPLHF.